Below are 16 T cell receptor beta chains sequenced from a single sample in a study of blood T cells in healthy people across ages. Alongside a J-beta primer mix, a sample-barcoded 5' primer served in a second PCR lasting about 7 to 11 cycles. TCRdb re-analysed the 5' RACE reads in MiXCR, keeping a single row per CDR3 protein. The sample includes hundreds of thousands of distinct CDR3 sequences, approximately 25% of them seen just once. The same specimen was also included in a second study, on T cells of mothers and their children.

The source material was blood. These receptors were collected from a boy between 10 and 17 years old in good health.

This clonotype was detected a few times. The rearrangement links TRBV28 to TRBJ1-2; 7 bases are a match to TRBD1. Losses at the gene ends were 4 bases for V and 6 bases for J; bases not matched to a gene: 5. The CDR3 totals 13 residues. Looked up from germline, CDR1 is MDHEN and CDR2 is SYDVKM. The CDR3 loop is CASSSGQSDGYTF. CDR3 nucleotides: TGTGCCAGCAGTTCGGGACAGTCGGATGGCTACACCTTC.

The CDR3, as DNA: TGCGCCAGCAGCCCCCGGGACTATGGCTACACCTTC. Encoded protein: CASSPRDYGYTF. V and J are TRBV5-1 and TRBJ1-2; D is unresolved. Germline CDR1 reads SGHRS; CDR2 reads YFSETQ. CDR3 length equals 12 residues. V was clipped by 4 bases and J by 3 bases, with 7 bases between them.

This clonotype has only a few counts. The chain recombines TRBV19 with TRBJ1-1; D might be TRBD1 (5 bases). Germline V lookup: CDR1 LNHDA, CDR2 SQIVND (reference sequence). This CDR3 is 17 amino acids long. V was trimmed by 3 bases and J by 1 base, leaving 18 bases between them. The CDR3 bases are TGTGCCAGTAGTATTAGGCGGGGGGTTTTTACGAACACTGAAGCTTTCTTT. Translated: CASSIRRGVFTNTEAFF.

The chain employs TRBV19 and TRBJ2-1, with D perhaps matching TRBD1 or TRBD2 (5 bases each). The assigned J gene may be wrong: the sequence end matches TRBJ2-7 better. This CDR3 contains 14 residues. Germline CDR1 reads LNHDA; CDR2 reads SQIVND (reference sequence). CDR3 amino acids: CASSIRGEGYEQYF. CDR3 bases: TGTGCCAGTAGTATCCGGGGCGAAGGCTACGAGCAGTACTTC.

This clonotype has ten or more counts. The CDR3 protein is CSVTSGGIYEQYF. The CDR3 DNA is TGCAGCGTCACTAGCGGGGGAATCTACGAGCAGTACTTC. The rearrangement uses TRBV29-1 and TRBJ2-7; 11 positions match TRBD2. Trimming removed 6 bases from V and 3 bases from J; junction bases left unmatched: 4. CDR3 length equals 13 residues. Germline values: CDR1 SQVTM, CDR2 ANQGSEA.

This clonotype was recorded a few times. V is TRBV29-1 and J is TRBJ2-7; 8 nucleotides agree with TRBD2. Germline assignment: CDR1 SQVTM and CDR2 ANQGSEA. The CDR3 spans 14 residues. The J segment lost 3 bases and the V segment lost 0 bases, leaving 4 bases of the junction unmatched. Here the CDR3 DNA reads TGCAGCGTTGAAGATATCGGGACTAGCTACGAGCAGTACTTC. As protein: CSVEDIGTSYEQYF.

V and J are TRBV11-2 and TRBJ2-1, with 11 bases aligning to TRBD2. The CDR3 is made up of 15 amino acids. V lost 7 bases, J lost 5 bases, and 7 bases stayed unmatched. The germline gives CDR1 SGHAT, CDR2 FQNNGV. This CDR3 reads CASNRLAGNHNEQFF. DNA of the CDR3: TGTGCCAGCAACCGACTAGCGGGAAATCACAATGAGCAGTTCTTC.

This clonotype was counted only a few times. The J gene is TRBJ2-1, the V gene TRBV13, with 7 bases matching TRBD2. Germline-derived CDR1 and CDR2 are PRHDT and FYEKMQ (reference sequence). V shed 0 bases and J 9 bases; nucleotides not matched to a gene: 5. The CDR3 totals 14 residues. The CDR3 here is CASSLGDPGGEQFF. DNA of the CDR3: TGTGCCAGCAGCTTAGGGGACCCGGGAGGTGAGCAGTTCTTC.

This chain links TRBV7-2 with TRBJ2-7, with D possibly being TRBD1 (6 bases). Germline V lookup: CDR1 SGHTA, CDR2 FQGNSA. The CDR3 contains 16 residues. The V end lost 5 bases, the J end lost 0 bases, and 17 bases lay between the germline ends. The CDR3 loop is CASSPGQFRSSYEQYF. Written as DNA, the CDR3 is TGTGCCAGCAGCCCCGGACAGTTTCGGAGCTCCTACGAGCAGTACTTC.

This clonotype was found once. This chain uses TRBV11-2 with TRBJ2-7; 8 bases match TRBD1. The CDR3 length is 20 residues. Germline trimming cut 5 bases from V and 2 bases from J; bases unmatched to any gene: 23. CDR1 and CDR2 (germline): SGHAT, FQNNGV. The CDR3: CASSGRRWGQDEKKPYEQYF. CDR3 nucleotides: TGTGCCAGCAGCGGCCGAAGGTGGGGACAGGACGAAAAAAAACCCTACGAGCAGTACTTC.

This chain joins TRBV11-2 and TRBJ2-3; 11 nucleotides match TRBD1. Germline trimming cut 4 bases from V and 2 bases from J; bases unmatched to any gene: 11. The CDR3 consists of 18 residues. CDR1 is SGHAT and CDR2 is FQNNGV in the germline V gene. The CDR3 bases are TGTGCCAGCAGCTCCCCACTCGGACAGGGGGCCGACACAGATACGCAGTATTTT. Amino acids: CASSSPLGQGADTDTQYF. The whole variable domain, filled in from reference TRBV11-2 and TRBJ2-3, reads EAGVAQSPRYKIIEKRQSVAFWCNPISGHATLYWYQQILGQGPKLLIQFQNNGVVDDSQLPKDRFSAERLKGVDSTLKIQPAKLEDSAVYLCASSSPLGQGADTDTQYFGPGTRLTVL.

In its sample, this clonotype was seen once. This chain joins TRBV28 and TRBJ2-7; D ambiguous. This CDR3 is 11 amino acids long. Deletions cut 4 bases from V and 7 bases from J, with 8 bases between. Germline V CDR1 and CDR2: MDHEN, SYDVKM. CDR3 protein: CASSSIKEQYF. The DNA for the CDR3 is TGTGCCAGCAGTTCGATAAAAGAGCAGTACTTC. Full variable domain (rest looked up from reference TRBV28 and TRBJ2-7): DVKVTQSSRYLVKRTGEKVFLECVQDMDHENMFWYRQDPGLGLRLIYFSYDVKMKEKGDIPEGYSVSREKKERFSLILESASTNQTSMYLCASSSIKEQYFGPGTRLTVT.

This clonotype was seen a handful of times. The chain employs TRBV29-1 and TRBJ2-1; the D gene is possibly TRBD2 (6 bases). CDR1 and CDR2 (germline): SQVTM, ANQGSEA. CDR3 length: 17 amino acids. V was shortened by 1 base and J by 4 bases, with 20 bases between the two germline ends. The CDR3 sequence: CSVEGGSGELLYNEQFF. CDR3 nucleotides: TGCAGCGTTGAAGGGGGCTCGGGGGAGTTATTATACAATGAGCAGTTCTTC.

This clonotype was detected ten times or more. The chain couples TRBV5-1 to TRBJ2-7; D may be TRBD1 (5 bases). This CDR3 spans 14 amino acids. V was pared by 1 base and J by 1 base, with 9 bases between. Germline assignment: CDR1 SGHRS and CDR2 YFSETQ. The CDR3 nucleotides are TGCGCCAGCAGCTTGTTACAGGTGTCCTACGAGCAGTACTTC. Its translation is CASSLLQVSYEQYF.

This clonotype has a handful of counts. The rearrangement joins TRBV12-3 or TRBV12-4 to TRBJ1-2, with 10 bases lining up with TRBD1. This CDR3 contains 14 residues. Trimming at V came to 4 bases and at J to 4 bases, leaving 3 bases not matched to a gene. The CDR3 here is CASSWTGGGYGYTF. The CDR3 nucleotides are TGTGCCAGCAGTTGGACAGGGGGAGGCTATGGCTACACCTTC.

The V call is TRBV5-1, the J call TRBJ2-1; TRBD1 matches 9 bases. J gave up 7 bases and V 3 bases, and 11 bases lay outside the gene matches. This CDR3 comprises 16 residues. Germline V gene data show CDR1 as SGHRS and CDR2 as YFSETQ. The CDR3 DNA sequence: TGCGCCAGCAGCTGGGGGACCCGGGACAGGGCGAATGAGCAGTTCTTC. Translated, it gives CASSWGTRDRANEQFF. Filled out from reference TRBV5-1 and TRBJ2-1, the complete variable domain reads KAGVTQTPRYLIKTRGQQVTLSCSPISGHRSVSWYQQTPGQGLQFLFEYFSETQRNKGNFPGRFSGRQFSNSRSEMNVSTLELGDSALYLCASSWGTRDRANEQFFGPGTRLTVL.